This TCR beta chain was sequenced during a study of OX40 agonist ivuxolimab in advanced cancers. The data were produced by immunoSEQ multiplex PCR, yet TCRdb's version contains in-frame clones alone and is incomplete. Among approximately 49,000 clones, around 80% were seen once, and the ten largest hold roughly 1.2%. This receptor was taken from an adult with an advanced solid tumor such as melanoma, head and neck, liver or kidney cancer. The sequenced sample was CD4+ or CD8+ T cells sorted from blood, obtained in a trial of the OX40 agonist ivuxolimab.

As DNA, the CDR3 is TGCGCCAGCACCCCCCGGACAGACCAAGAGACCCAGTACTTC. The encoded protein is CASTPRTDQETQYF. This chain uses TRBV5-1 with TRBJ2-5; weak D call: TRBD1 (6 bases). Germline V gene lookup returns CDR1 SGHRS and CDR2 YFSETQ. This CDR3 is 14 amino acids long. V dropped 6 bases and J dropped 0 bases, with 12 bases sitting between them.